The clone carrying this TCR beta chain was seen a handful of times. The antigen remains undetermined. CDR1 is LNHDA, CDR2 SQIVND, per germline (reference sequence). Trimming pared 1 base from V and 4 bases from J, leaving 16 bases between. The CDR3 is 16 residues long. TCRdb's copy holds only in-frame clones and misses some; the assay was immunoSEQ multiplex PCR. The table has some 170,000 clones, around nine tenths seen once. The source of the sample is a study of T cell responses to AZD1222 COVID-19 vaccine. The study, taken as a whole, reports: Sampling that yielded the repertoires occurred only after the peak T cell response. Most donors were white British and more were female, and clonal diversity was possibly underestimated.

This sample comprised peripheral blood, obtained on day 0 of AZD1222 vaccination. The chain couples TRBV19 to TRBJ1-2; D is perhaps TRBD1 (6 bases). The TCR comes from an adult in good health. The CDR3 protein is CASSIGHQGTFYGYTF. CDR3 in DNA: TGTGCCAGTAGTATAGGGCACCAGGGGACCTTCTATGGCTACACCTTC.